The clone carrying this T cell receptor beta chain was observed at least ten times. No antigen is known for it. Read coverage stops 3 residues before the CDR3 terminus; the germline J gene supplies the remainder. These data come from a study of T cell clonality in common variable immunodeficiency. The study's findings and limits: Authors noted CVID clonality's cause needs subpopulation repertoire sequencing.

Profiling relied on immunoSEQ multiplex PCR, and the TCRdb table lists in-frame clones only, not all of them. There are about 52,000 clones in the sample, none observed a single time. Heparinized whole blood, roughly 5 to 8 ml, came from each donor. Germline V lookup: CDR1 SGHVS, CDR2 FQNEAQ. V shed 5 bases, J shed 7 bases, and the junction held 13 bases outside the gene matches. The CDR3 is 16 residues long. The sequencing input was peripheral blood mononuclear cells. The chain recombines TRBV7-8 with TRBJ1-2; 10 positions agree with TRBD1. This TCR came from a person aged 18 to 75 in good health. The part of the CDR3 DNA that was read is TGTGCCAGCAGCACGGATGGGGGACAGGGGTTGCGTGGC. It yields the protein CASSTDGGQGLRG. The entire CDR3 sequence reads CASSTDGGQGLRGYTF.